This TCR beta chain was documented in a study of T cells after yellow fever vaccination. V was trimmed by 6 bases and J by 0 bases, leaving 15 bases between them. CDR3 size: 16 residues. The germline V gene encodes CDR1 SGHDN and CDR2 FVKESK. TCRdb redid the calling of the 5' RACE reads with MiXCR, one entry per CDR3 protein. The data contain around 100,000 distinct CDR3 sequences, roughly 8.9% of them singletons. The chain carries TRBV14 and TRBJ2-1, with D perhaps TRBD1 (7 bases). The source is a man aged 25 to 40 who received the YFV17D yellow fever vaccine. The specimen was CD8+ T cells sorted from PBMCs, collected 45 days after the yellow fever booster vaccination. The CDR3 sequence: CASRPAGGSSYNEQFF. The CDR3 nucleotides read TGTGCCAGCAGACCGGCAGGGGGGAGCTCCTACAATGAGCAGTTCTTC.